A single sample is the source of the 18 T cell receptor beta chains below, sequenced in a study of blood T cell repertoires in COVID-19. TCRdb keeps only in-frame clones here, not all; method: immunoSEQ multiplex PCR. Here the sample spans 150,000 or so clones, roughly 81% being singletons. The sequencing input was peripheral blood. All receptors derive from a woman aged 45-65 years with active or convalescent COVID-19.

V and J are TRBV6-2 or TRBV6-3 and TRBJ2-7, with D unresolved. With 3 bases removed from V and 3 bases from J, the gap between germline ends came to 3 bases. Looked up from germline, CDR1 is MNHEY and CDR2 is SVGEGT. The CDR3 loop spans 11 amino acids. The CDR3 spells CASSYYYEQYF. The CDR3 DNA reads TGTGCCAGCAGTTATTACTACGAGCAGTACTTC.

The chain employs TRBV7-8 and TRBJ2-2, with D possibly TRBD1 on 6 matching bases. Germline V gene sequence: CDR1 SGHVS, CDR2 FQNEAQ. This CDR3 has 14 amino acids. Deletions cut 8 bases from V and 1 base from J, with 11 bases between. CDR3 region: CASRRTENTGELFF. CDR3 DNA: TGTGCCAGCCGCCGGACAGAGAACACCGGGGAGCTGTTTTTT. Full variable domain (rest looked up from reference TRBV7-8 and TRBJ2-2): GAGVSQSPRYKVAKRGQDVALRCDPISGHVSLFWYQQALGQGPEFLTYFQNEAQLDKSGLPSDRFFAERPEGSVSTLKIQRTQQEDSAVYLCASRRTENTGELFFGEGSRLTVL.

Many counts were recorded for this clone. This chain connects TRBV4-3 to TRBJ2-4, with 12 positions matching TRBD2. V lost 1 base, J lost 9 bases, and 7 bases stayed unmatched. Germline V gene sequence: CDR1 LGHNA, CDR2 YSLEER. This CDR3 is built from 16 residues. CDR3 bases: TGCGCCAGCAGCCAAGGACTAGCGGGAGCCCTAGCCATTCAGTACTTC. Protein sequence: CASSQGLAGALAIQYF.

CDR3 sequence reads: CASSTGQGSGQPQHF. CDR3 in DNA: TGTGCCAGCAGTACAGGACAGGGGTCAGGGCAGCCCCAGCATTTT. The chain is built from TRBV6-5 and TRBJ1-5; 9 nucleotides agree with TRBD1. This CDR3 comprises 15 residues. CDR1 is MNHEY and CDR2 is SVGAGI in the germline V gene. J lost 7 bases, V lost 5 bases, and 9 bases had no gene match.

This clone was seen only once. The chain employs TRBV7-9 and TRBJ1-4; 10 nucleotides align to TRBD1. CDR3 length: 16 residues. CDR1 and CDR2 from the germline V gene are SEHNR and FQNEAQ (reference sequence). The V segment lost 4 bases and the J segment 8 bases; nucleotides outside the gene matches: 10. This CDR3 is CASSSGVTGGREKLFF. Written as DNA, the CDR3 is TGTGCCAGCAGCTCAGGAGTGACAGGGGGCCGGGAAAAACTGTTTTTT.

This clone was detected a few times. The chain uses TRBV6-2 or TRBV6-3 and TRBJ2-1, with 8 bases aligning to TRBD2. This CDR3 has 14 residues. The V and J ends lost 0 bases and 9 bases, in that order; junction bases with no gene match: 4. CDR1 MNHEY and CDR2 SVGEGT come from the germline V gene. In DNA, the CDR3 is TGTGCCAGCAGTTACTCGGGACTAGTCGGTGAGCAGTTCTTC. Encoded protein: CASSYSGLVGEQFF.

J is TRBJ2-3 and V is TRBV4-3; 10 bases fit TRBD2. The CDR3 runs to 17 residues. CDR1 LGHNA and CDR2 YSLEER come from the germline V gene. With 1 base clipped from V and 1 base from J, the junction kept 5 bases outside the gene matches. As DNA, the CDR3 is TGCGCCAGCAGCCAAGGCACAACTAGCGGGGGCACAGATACGCAGTATTTT. Translating it yields CASSQGTTSGGTDTQYF.

V and J are TRBV9 and TRBJ2-5, with 8 bases matching TRBD1. Germline CDR1 is SGDLS and CDR2 is YYNGEE. CDR3 length: 14 residues. The junction had 0 bases not matched to a gene; V was cut back by 0 bases and J by 2 bases. CDR3 sequence: CASSVDRGQETQYF. The CDR3 nucleotides are TGTGCCAGCAGCGTAGACAGGGGGCAAGAGACCCAGTACTTC.

V is TRBV12-3 or TRBV12-4 and J is TRBJ2-3; D uncertain. Trimming removed 6 bases at V and 2 bases at J, with 6 bases between. This CDR3 region has 12 residues. The CDR3 DNA follows: TGTGCCAGCAGCTCTTACACAGATACGCAGTATTTT. Residues: CASSSYTDTQYF.

CDR3 sequence: CASSLLPGEKLFF. The CDR3 bases are TGTGCCAGCAGTTTGCTCCCGGGTGAAAAACTGTTTTTT. The genes are TRBV27 and TRBJ1-4; D unclear. The CDR3 totals 13 residues. Germline V CDR1 and CDR2: MNHEY, SMNVEV (reference sequence). Trimming took off 3 bases at V and 7 bases at J, with 9 bases between the two ends.

V usage is TRBV9 and J usage is TRBJ1-1; TRBD1 is a possible D gene (5 bases). This CDR3 comprises 14 residues. Germline V CDR1 and CDR2: SGDLS, YYNGEE. The ends were cut back, 0 bases at V and 4 bases at J, with 10 bases in the middle. The DNA of the CDR3 is TGTGCCAGCAGCGTAGTGGAGGGACCCACTGAAGCTTTCTTT. Its protein product is CASSVVEGPTEAFF.

This sequence joins TRBV29-1 and TRBJ1-4; a possible D gene is TRBD1 (6 bases). V was clipped by 6 bases and J by 0 bases, with 14 bases between them. CDR1 and CDR2 from the germline V gene are SQVTM and ANQGSEA. The CDR3 length is 15 residues. DNA for the CDR3: TGCAGCGTAGCCGTAACAGGGACAACTAATGAAAAACTGTTTTTT. The encoded protein is CSVAVTGTTNEKLFF.

This clone was observed many times. The chain links TRBV5-6 to TRBJ1-5, with 8 bases matching TRBD1. Trimming took 1 base from V and 3 from J; bases not matched to a gene: 3. The length of the CDR3 is 15 residues. CDR1 is SGHDT and CDR2 is YYEEEE in the germline V gene. Here the CDR3 reads CASSLWDRYNQPQHF. In DNA form, the CDR3 reads TGTGCCAGCAGCTTGTGGGACAGGTACAATCAGCCCCAGCATTTT. The full variable domain, in which reference TRBV5-6 and TRBJ1-5 provide the parts outside the CDR3, is DAGVTQSPTHLIKTRGQQVTLRCSPKSGHDTVSWYQQALGQGPQFIFQYYEEEERQRGNFPDRFSGHQFPNYSSELNVNALLLGDSALYLCASSLWDRYNQPQHFGDGTRLSIL.

The DNA of the CDR3 is TGTGCCAGTGGGCAAGGCCTGCGGAGGGATGAGCAGTTCTTC. It is translated as CASGQGLRRDEQFF. The chain links TRBV2 to TRBJ2-1; D might be TRBD2 (6 bases). Germline CDR1 and CDR2: SNHLY and FYNNEI. This CDR3 contains 14 residues. V lost 9 bases, J lost 8 bases, and 20 bases lay in between. The variable domain in full, with the rest retrieved from reference TRBV2 and TRBJ2-1, is EPEVTQTPSHQVTQMGQEVILRCVPISNHLYFYWYRQILGQKVEFLVSFYNNEISEKSEIFDDQFSVERPDGSNFTLKIRSTKLEDSAMYFCASGQGLRRDEQFFGPGTRLTVL.

The chain combines TRBV11-3 with TRBJ2-2; 8 bases map to TRBD1. Germline CDR1 reads SGHNT; CDR2 reads YENEEA. The J segment lost 1 base and the V segment lost 4 bases, leaving 5 bases of the junction unmatched. This CDR3 has 16 amino acids. CDR3: CASSSGQGQNTGELFF. The DNA for the CDR3 is TGTGCCAGCAGCTCCGGACAGGGTCAGAACACCGGGGAGCTGTTTTTT.

The chain joins TRBV30 to TRBJ1-1, with 8 bases lining up with TRBD1. V shed 8 bases and J 5 bases; nucleotides not matched to a gene: 7. This CDR3 has 12 residues. CDR1 GTSNPN and CDR2 SVGIG come from the germline V gene (reference sequence). The CDR3 here is CARGQGGTEAFF. The CDR3 DNA reads TGTGCCCGCGGACAGGGAGGAACTGAAGCTTTCTTT.

The chain uses TRBV7-9 and TRBJ2-3, with TRBD2 matching over 15 bases. Losses at the gene ends were 6 bases for V and 5 bases for J; bases not matched to a gene: 15. The germline V gene has CDR1 SEHNR and CDR2 FQNEAQ (reference sequence). The CDR3 has 19 residues. CDR3 bases: TGTGCCAGCAGTTCTCCCCTCGGGACTAGCGGGGGGCAGGGAGATACGCAGTATTTT. Its translation is CASSSPLGTSGGQGDTQYF.

This clone has a single count. The chain is built from TRBV7-8 and TRBJ2-1; maybe TRBD2 (5 bases). CDR1 SGHVS and CDR2 FQNEAQ come from the germline V gene. The CDR3 length is 16 residues. Trimming removed 5 bases at V and 0 bases at J, with 14 bases between. The CDR3 DNA reads TGTGCCAGCAGCCCAGGACTTGAGAGCTCCTACAATGAGCAGTTCTTC. It encodes CASSPGLESSYNEQFF.